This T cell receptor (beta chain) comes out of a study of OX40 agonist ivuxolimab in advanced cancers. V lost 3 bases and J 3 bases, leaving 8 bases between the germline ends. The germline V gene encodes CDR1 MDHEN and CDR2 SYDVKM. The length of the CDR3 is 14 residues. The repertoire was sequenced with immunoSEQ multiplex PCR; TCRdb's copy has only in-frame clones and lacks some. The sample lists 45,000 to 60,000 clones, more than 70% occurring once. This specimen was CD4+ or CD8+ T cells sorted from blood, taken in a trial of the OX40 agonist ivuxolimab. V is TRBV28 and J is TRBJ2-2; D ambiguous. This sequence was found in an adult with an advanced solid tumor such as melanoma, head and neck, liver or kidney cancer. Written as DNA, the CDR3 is TGTGCCAGCAGTTTCGTTGGGGACACCGGGGAGCTGTTTTTT. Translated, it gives CASSFVGDTGELFF. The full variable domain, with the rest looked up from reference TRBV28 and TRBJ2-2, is DVKVTQSSRYLVKRTGEKVFLECVQDMDHENMFWYRQDPGLGLRLIYFSYDVKMKEKGDIPEGYSVSREKKERFSLILESASTNQTSMYLCASSFVGDTGELFFGEGSRLTVL.